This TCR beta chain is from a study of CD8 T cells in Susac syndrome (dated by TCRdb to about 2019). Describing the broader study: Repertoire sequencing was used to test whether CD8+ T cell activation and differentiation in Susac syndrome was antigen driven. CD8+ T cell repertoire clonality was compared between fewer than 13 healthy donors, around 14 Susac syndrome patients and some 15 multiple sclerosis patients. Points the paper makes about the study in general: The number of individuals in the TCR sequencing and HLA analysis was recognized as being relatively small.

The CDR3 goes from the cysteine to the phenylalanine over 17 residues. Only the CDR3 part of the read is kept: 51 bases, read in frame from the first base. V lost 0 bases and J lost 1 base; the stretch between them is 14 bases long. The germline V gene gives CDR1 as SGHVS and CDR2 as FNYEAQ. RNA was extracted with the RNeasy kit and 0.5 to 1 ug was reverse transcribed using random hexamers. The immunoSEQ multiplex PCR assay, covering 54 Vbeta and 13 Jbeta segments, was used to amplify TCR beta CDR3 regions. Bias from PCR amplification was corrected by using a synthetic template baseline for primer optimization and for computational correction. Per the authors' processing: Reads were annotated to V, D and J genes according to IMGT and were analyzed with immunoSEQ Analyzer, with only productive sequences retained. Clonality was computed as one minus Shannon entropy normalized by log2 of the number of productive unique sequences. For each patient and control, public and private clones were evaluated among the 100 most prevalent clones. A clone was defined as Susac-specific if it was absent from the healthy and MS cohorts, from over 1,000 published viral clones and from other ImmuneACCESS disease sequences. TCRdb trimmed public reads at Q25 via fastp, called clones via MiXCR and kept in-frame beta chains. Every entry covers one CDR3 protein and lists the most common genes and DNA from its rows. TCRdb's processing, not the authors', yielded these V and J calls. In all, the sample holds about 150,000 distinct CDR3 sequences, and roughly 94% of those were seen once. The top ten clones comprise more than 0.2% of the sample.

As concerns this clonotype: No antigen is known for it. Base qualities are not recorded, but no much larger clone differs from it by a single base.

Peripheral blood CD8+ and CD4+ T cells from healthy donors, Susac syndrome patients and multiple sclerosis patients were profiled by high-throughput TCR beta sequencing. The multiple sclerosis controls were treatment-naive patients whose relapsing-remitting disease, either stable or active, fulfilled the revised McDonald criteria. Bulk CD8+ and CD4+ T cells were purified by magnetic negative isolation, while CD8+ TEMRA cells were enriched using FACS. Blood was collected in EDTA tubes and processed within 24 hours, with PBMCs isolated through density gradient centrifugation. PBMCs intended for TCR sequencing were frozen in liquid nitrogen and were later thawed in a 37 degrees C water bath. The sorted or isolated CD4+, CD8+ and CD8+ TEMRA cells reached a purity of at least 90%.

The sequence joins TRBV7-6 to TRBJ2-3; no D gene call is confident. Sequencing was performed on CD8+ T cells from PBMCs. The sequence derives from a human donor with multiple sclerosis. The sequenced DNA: TGTGCCAGCAGCTTAGCGTCGGGCGTCCGGGGCACAGATACGCAGTATTTT. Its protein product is CASSLASGVRGTDTQYF.